This is a list of T cell receptor beta chains from one sample in a study of cytomegalovirus exposure and HLA in healthy donors. Measured with immunoSEQ multiplex PCR; TCRdb has only the in-frame clones, and not every one. The sample has approximately 110,000 clones, roughly 80% seen once. Sample: PBMCs. The receptor set was obtained from a middle-aged woman in good health and CMV-seropositive. Both conserved end residues are part of each CDR3. A D gene is named only where the DNA matches it firmly. Clone size appears in some rows only: once, few, many, or a class for an expanded clone.

V gene: TRBV4-2
D gene: TRBD1
clone size: .
J gene: TRBJ2-3
CDR3 protein: CASSQGADRATDTQYF
CDR3 DNA: TGTGCCAGCAGCCAAGGTGCGGACAGGGCCACAGATACGCAGTATTTT

V gene: TRBV2
D gene: TRBD2
clone size: .
J gene: TRBJ2-3
CDR3 protein: CASSRLAGLTSDTQYF
CDR3 DNA: TGTGCCAGCAGCCGCTTAGCGGGCCTTACGTCAGATACGCAGTATTTT

V gene: TRBV4-2
D gene: .
clone size: .
J gene: TRBJ1-6
CDR3 protein: CASSLGGSLTPLHF
CDR3 DNA: TGTGCCAGCAGCCTAGGCGGTAGCTTGACACCCCTCCACTTT

V gene: TRBV4-1
D gene: .
clone size: .
J gene: TRBJ2-2
CDR3 protein: CASSPPRRFGELFF
CDR3 DNA: TGCGCCAGCAGCCCGCCCCGGAGGTTCGGGGAGCTGTTTTTT

V gene: TRBV2
D gene: .
clone size: .
J gene: TRBJ1-1
CDR3 protein: CASSEVPQVSEAFF
CDR3 DNA: TGTGCCAGCAGTGAAGTCCCCCAGGTATCTGAAGCTTTCTTT

V gene: TRBV7-3
D gene: TRBD2
clone size: .
J gene: TRBJ2-1
CDR3 protein: CASSLTGGGAGEQFF
CDR3 DNA: TGTGCCAGCAGCTTAACCGGCGGGGGGGCAGGTGAGCAGTTCTTC

V gene: TRBV6-1
D gene: .
clone size: .
J gene: TRBJ1-2
CDR3 protein: CASSEFGGAKGYTF
CDR3 DNA: TGTGCCAGCAGTGAATTTGGAGGGGCAAAAGGCTACACCTTC

V gene: TRBV28
D gene: .
clone size: .
J gene: TRBJ1-2
CDR3 protein: CASSPGIGYTF
CDR3 DNA: TGTGCCAGCAGTCCAGGGATCGGGTACACCTTC

V gene: TRBV2
D gene: TRBD2
clone size: .
J gene: TRBJ2-1
CDR3 protein: CASSGSALAGLYNEQFF
CDR3 DNA: TGTGCCAGCAGTGGATCCGCACTAGCGGGCCTTTACAATGAGCAGTTCTTC

V gene: TRBV7-9
D gene: .
clone size: once
J gene: TRBJ2-7
CDR3 protein: CASSLTGDEQYF
CDR3 DNA: TGTGCCAGCAGCTTAACGGGGGACGAGCAGTACTTC

V gene: TRBV5-1
D gene: TRBD1
clone size: .
J gene: TRBJ1-4
CDR3 protein: CASSLEQGNEKLFF
CDR3 DNA: TGCGCCAGCAGCTTGGAACAGGGGAATGAAAAACTGTTTTTT

V gene: TRBV5-1
D gene: TRBD2
clone size: .
J gene: TRBJ2-5
CDR3 protein: CASSRTSEQETQYF
CDR3 DNA: TGCGCCAGCAGCAGGACTAGCGAACAAGAGACCCAGTACTTC

V gene: TRBV6-1
D gene: TRBD2
clone size: .
J gene: TRBJ2-1
CDR3 protein: CASRYGQGPSGEFF
CDR3 DNA: TGTGCCAGCAGATATGGTCAGGGACCCAGCGGGGAGTTCTTC

V gene: TRBV4-2
D gene: .
clone size: .
J gene: TRBJ2-2
CDR3 protein: CASSPRKEGLFTGELFF
CDR3 DNA: TGTGCCAGCAGCCCGAGGAAAGAGGGTTTGTTTACCGGGGAGCTGTTTTTT

V gene: TRBV28
D gene: TRBD2
clone size: .
J gene: TRBJ2-1
CDR3 protein: CASIGGTTNEQFF
CDR3 DNA: TGTGCCAGCATAGGTGGGACTACCAATGAGCAGTTCTTC

V gene: TRBV18
D gene: .
clone size: .
J gene: TRBJ2-5
CDR3 protein: CASSLQETQYF
CDR3 DNA: TGTGCCAGCTCCCTCCAAGAGACCCAGTACTTC

V gene: TRBV6-1
D gene: .
clone size: .
J gene: TRBJ1-3
CDR3 protein: CASIGAYGPGNTIYF
CDR3 DNA: TGTGCCAGCATAGGAGCCTATGGTCCTGGAAACACCATATATTTT

V gene: TRBV2
D gene: .
clone size: .
J gene: TRBJ2-5
CDR3 protein: CASSEGWGGEETQYF
CDR3 DNA: TGTGCCAGCAGTGAGGGGTGGGGGGGCGAAGAGACCCAGTACTTC

V gene: TRBV19
D gene: .
clone size: .
J gene: TRBJ2-7
CDR3 protein: CASSSLGSYEQYF
CDR3 DNA: TGTGCCAGTAGCAGTTTAGGGAGCTACGAGCAGTACTTC

V gene: TRBV11-2
D gene: .
clone size: .
J gene: TRBJ1-6
CDR3 protein: CASSLVGSSYNSPLHF
CDR3 DNA: TGTGCCAGCAGCTTAGTTGGGAGCTCCTATAATTCACCCCTCCACTTT

V gene: TRBV19
D gene: .
clone size: .
J gene: TRBJ1-2
CDR3 protein: CASKNAGPRGRGYTF
CDR3 DNA: TGTGCCAGTAAAAACGCGGGACCCCGCGGGCGTGGCTACACCTTC

V gene: TRBV5-1
D gene: TRBD1
clone size: .
J gene: TRBJ1-4
CDR3 protein: CASSGTDNEKLFF
CDR3 DNA: TGCGCCAGCAGCGGGACAGACAATGAAAAACTGTTTTTT

V gene: TRBV18
D gene: .
clone size: .
J gene: TRBJ1-5
CDR3 protein: CASSPEQGSQPQHF
CDR3 DNA: TGTGCCAGCTCACCGGAGCAGGGTAGTCAGCCCCAGCATTTT

V gene: TRBV15
D gene: TRBD2
clone size: .
J gene: TRBJ2-5
CDR3 protein: CATSRAAGGPETQYF
CDR3 DNA: TGTGCCACCAGCAGAGCAGCGGGAGGGCCGGAGACCCAGTACTTC

V gene: TRBV7-9
D gene: .
clone size: once
J gene: TRBJ1-1
CDR3 protein: CASSRGWGSEAFF
CDR3 DNA: TGTGCCAGCAGCCGGGGTTGGGGATCTGAAGCTTTCTTT

V gene: TRBV6-1
D gene: .
clone size: few
J gene: TRBJ1-1
CDR3 protein: CASISGLLGGTEAFF
CDR3 DNA: TGTGCCAGCATCTCGGGTCTTCTCGGGGGCACTGAAGCTTTCTTT

V gene: TRBV28
D gene: .
clone size: few
J gene: TRBJ1-1
CDR3 protein: CATEENTEAFF
CDR3 DNA: TGTGCCACCGAGGAAAACACTGAAGCTTTCTTT

V gene: TRBV7-2
D gene: .
clone size: .
J gene: TRBJ2-1
CDR3 protein: CASSLAVSYNEQFF
CDR3 DNA: TGTGCCAGCAGCTTAGCCGTCTCCTACAATGAGCAGTTCTTC

V gene: TRBV5-1
D gene: .
clone size: few
J gene: TRBJ1-3
CDR3 protein: CASSLSRGSGNTIYF
CDR3 DNA: TGCGCCAGCAGCTTGTCACGAGGGTCTGGAAACACCATATATTTT

V gene: TRBV4-3
D gene: TRBD1
clone size: medium-sized
J gene: TRBJ1-5
CDR3 protein: CASSRTGTGNQPQHF
CDR3 DNA: TGCGCCAGCAGCCGTACCGGGACAGGCAATCAGCCCCAGCATTTT

V gene: TRBV19
D gene: .
clone size: .
J gene: TRBJ1-5
CDR3 protein: CASSRRGGNRDQPQHF
CDR3 DNA: TGTGCCAGTAGTAGAAGGGGAGGGAATCGGGATCAGCCCCAGCATTTT

V gene: TRBV4-2
D gene: TRBD2
clone size: .
J gene: TRBJ2-3
CDR3 protein: CASSQDRLAGITDTQYF
CDR3 DNA: TGTGCCAGCAGCCAAGATAGGCTAGCGGGCATTACAGATACGCAGTATTTT

V gene: TRBV7-2
D gene: TRBD2
clone size: .
J gene: TRBJ2-5
CDR3 protein: CASSLPILAGGQYF
CDR3 DNA: TGTGCCAGCAGCTTACCGATCCTAGCGGGGGGGCAGTACTTC

V gene: TRBV7-9
D gene: TRBD1
clone size: .
J gene: TRBJ2-1
CDR3 protein: CSSSLAQGTGSSYNEQFF
CDR3 DNA: TGTTCCAGCAGCTTAGCCCAAGGGACAGGGAGCTCCTACAATGAGCAGTTCTTC

V gene: TRBV9
D gene: TRBD2
clone size: .
J gene: TRBJ2-1
CDR3 protein: CASSSLSGGVFDEQFF
CDR3 DNA: TGTGCCAGCAGCTCGCTAAGCGGGGGGGTCTTCGATGAGCAGTTCTTC

V gene: TRBV19
D gene: TRBD2
clone size: .
J gene: TRBJ2-3
CDR3 protein: CASSITSTSGTADTQYF
CDR3 DNA: TGTGCCAGTAGTATTACTTCGACTAGCGGGACCGCAGATACGCAGTATTTT

V gene: TRBV6-5
D gene: .
clone size: .
J gene: TRBJ1-5
CDR3 protein: CASSYRSGQPQHF
CDR3 DNA: TGTGCCAGCAGTTACCGGTCCGGGCAGCCCCAGCATTTT

V gene: TRBV2
D gene: .
clone size: .
J gene: TRBJ1-2
CDR3 protein: CASITTGSGYTF
CDR3 DNA: TGTGCCAGCATCACGACAGGTTCGGGCTACACCTTC

V gene: TRBV28
D gene: .
clone size: .
J gene: TRBJ2-4
CDR3 protein: CASSFMSVIIVKNIQYF
CDR3 DNA: TGTGCCAGCAGTTTTATGAGCGTGATAATAGTCAAAAACATTCAGTACTTC

V gene: TRBV11-2
D gene: TRBD2
clone size: .
J gene: TRBJ2-4
CDR3 protein: CASSLGRTSGEQYF
CDR3 DNA: TGTGCCAGCAGCTTAGGGAGGACTAGCGGAGAGCAGTACTTC

V gene: TRBV28
D gene: TRBD2
clone size: .
J gene: TRBJ2-3
CDR3 protein: CASKRAGGSTDTQYF
CDR3 DNA: TGTGCCAGCAAGCGAGCGGGGGGGTCCACAGATACGCAGTATTTT

V gene: TRBV7-7
D gene: .
clone size: .
J gene: TRBJ2-7
CDR3 protein: CASSPGQLYEQYF
CDR3 DNA: TGTGCTAGCAGCCCAGGACAGCTCTACGAGCAGTACTTC

V gene: TRBV4-1
D gene: .
clone size: few
J gene: TRBJ2-2
CDR3 protein: CASSPRGTTNTGELFF
CDR3 DNA: TGCGCCAGCAGCCCGAGGGGGACTACGAACACCGGGGAGCTGTTTTTT

V gene: TRBV4-3
D gene: TRBD1
clone size: .
J gene: TRBJ2-1
CDR3 protein: CASSRLTGTGAYNEQFF
CDR3 DNA: TGCGCCAGCAGCCGTCTAACTGGGACAGGGGCATACAATGAGCAGTTCTTC

V gene: TRBV15
D gene: .
clone size: .
J gene: TRBJ1-2
CDR3 protein: CATSRVAGSYGYTF
CDR3 DNA: TGTGCCACCAGCAGAGTCGCAGGGTCCTATGGCTACACCTTC

V gene: TRBV7-8
D gene: .
clone size: .
J gene: TRBJ2-7
CDR3 protein: CASSPRLDISYEQYF
CDR3 DNA: TGTGCCAGCAGCCCAAGACTAGACATAAGCTACGAGCAGTACTTC

V gene: TRBV7-2
D gene: TRBD2
clone size: .
J gene: TRBJ2-1
CDR3 protein: CASSHTTGTSVDEQFF
CDR3 DNA: TGTGCCAGCAGCCACACCACCGGGACTAGCGTCGATGAGCAGTTCTTC

V gene: TRBV20-1
D gene: .
clone size: .
J gene: TRBJ2-3
CDR3 protein: CSPYTDTQYF
CDR3 DNA: TGCAGTCCCTACACAGATACGCAGTATTTT

V gene: TRBV5-5
D gene: .
clone size: .
J gene: TRBJ2-7
CDR3 protein: CASRPGDFEYEQYF
CDR3 DNA: TGTGCCAGCAGACCAGGGGATTTCGAGTACGAGCAGTACTTC

V gene: TRBV2
D gene: TRBD1
clone size: few
J gene: TRBJ2-3
CDR3 protein: CASTQDRATDTQYF
CDR3 DNA: TGTGCCAGCACTCAGGACAGGGCCACTGATACGCAGTATTTT

V gene: TRBV7-8
D gene: TRBD1
clone size: .
J gene: TRBJ1-2
CDR3 protein: CASSPRQGIRDGYTF
CDR3 DNA: TGTGCCAGCAGTCCCCGACAGGGTATACGGGATGGCTACACCTTC

V gene: TRBV4-1
D gene: .
clone size: .
J gene: TRBJ2-6
CDR3 protein: CASSRSGLTSGANVLTF
CDR3 DNA: TGCGCCAGCAGCCGCAGCGGGCTGACTTCTGGGGCCAACGTCCTGACTTTC

V gene: TRBV27
D gene: .
clone size: .
J gene: TRBJ2-3
CDR3 protein: CATGRGSTDTQYF
CDR3 DNA: TGTGCCACGGGGAGGGGGAGCACAGATACGCAGTATTTT

V gene: TRBV7-8
D gene: .
clone size: .
J gene: TRBJ2-7
CDR3 protein: CASSLATAPGGGRGYEQYF
CDR3 DNA: TGTGCCAGCAGCTTAGCCACAGCGCCGGGGGGTGGGAGGGGGTACGAGCAGTACTTC

V gene: TRBV2
D gene: .
clone size: .
J gene: TRBJ2-6
CDR3 protein: CASSQGAGANVLTF
CDR3 DNA: TGTGCCAGCAGTCAGGGTGCTGGGGCCAACGTCCTGACTTTC

V gene: TRBV4-2
D gene: .
clone size: .
J gene: TRBJ1-2
CDR3 protein: CASSHITGLDGYTF
CDR3 DNA: TGTGCCAGCAGCCATATTACAGGGTTGGACGGCTACACCTTC